This TCR beta chain was found in a study of CD4 T cell repertoires and nickel (dated by TCRdb to about 2020). The germline V gene provides CDR1 MNHEY and CDR2 SVGEGT. From the cysteine through the phenylalanine, the CDR3 covers 14 amino acids. Only the CDR3 region is kept as DNA, spanning 42 bases read in frame from base 1. V is reduced by 6 bases and J by 2 bases, leaving a spacing of 10 bases between them. Libraries were constructed by RT-PCR. Instrument on record: Illumina MiSeq. The public reads were run again by TCRdb, first through fastp at Q25 and then through MiXCR, and only productive beta chains were kept. Identical CDR3 proteins give one entry, which carries the most common genes and DNA. The sample data list about 390 distinct CDR3 sequences, and more than 65% of these were observed just once. The ten largest make up approximately 8% of the sample. A remark on this clonotype: It lacks a known antigen. Within one base of it there is no much larger clone, and no base qualities were kept.

The V and J segments used are TRBV6-2 or TRBV6-3 and TRBJ2-2, with no D gene named confidently. The sample consisted of CD4+ T cells from blood, not recorded whether cultured. The clonotype was recovered from a human donor in a nickel allergy study, with or without nickel allergy (not recorded which). It is not recorded whether this sample comes from one donor or several. The sequenced DNA: TGTGCCAGCAGGCGTCCAGCAAACACCGGGGAGCTGTTTTTT. Translated, it reads CASRRPANTGELFF.